This T cell receptor beta chain appears in the sequencing data of a study of blood T cell repertoires in COVID-19. Study information: Nucleic acid was either cDNA or gDNA, and it came from T cells, B-cell-depleted T cells, or PBMCs.

Trimming took 2 bases from V and 4 from J; bases not matched to a gene: 8. CDR3 size: 15 residues. The germline V gene encodes CDR1 MDHEN and CDR2 SYDVKM. This clone has just one count. Only in-frame clones appear in the TCRdb table, and some are missing; sequencing was by immunoSEQ multiplex PCR. The data contain about 280,000 clones, about nine tenths of them singletons. The sequence derives from a woman aged 25 to 39 with COVID-19, enrolled during active disease. The rearrangement links TRBV28 to TRBJ2-7; 7 bases are shared with TRBD1. Sequenced input: peripheral blood. The CDR3, as DNA: TGTGCCAGCAGTTTAGGGTACCGGGACAGATACGAGCAGTACTTC. This gives the protein CASSLGYRDRYEQYF.